This TCR beta chain emerged from a study of blood T cell repertoires in COVID-19. Profiling relied on immunoSEQ multiplex PCR, and the TCRdb table lists in-frame clones only, not all of them. The sample includes approximately 280,000 clones, roughly four fifths seen only once; the top ten take over 4%. The CDR3 runs 20 residues. The V and J ends lost 4 bases and 2 bases, in that order; junction bases with no gene match: 16. The germline CDR1 and CDR2 sequences are SGHDN and FVKESK. The chain links TRBV14 to TRBJ2-5; 13 bases line up with TRBD2. Sequencing was done on a sample of PBMCs or T cells enriched from blood (not recorded which). The clonotype was recovered from a man in his forties who had been exposed to COVID-19. The CDR3 region is CASSLEERTSGSLGQETQYF. The CDR3 DNA reads as TGTGCCAGCAGCCTAGAGGAGCGGACTAGCGGGAGTTTAGGGCAAGAGACCCAGTACTTC.